What follows is one T cell receptor (beta chain) and its context. TCRdb's copy holds only in-frame clones and misses some; the assay was immunoSEQ multiplex PCR. The sample yields tens of thousands of clones, less than 95% seen once. This CDR3 has 12 amino acids. The entry originates in a study of T cells after somatic rescue of genetic block. Input material: peripheral blood mononuclear cells (PBMCs). The clonotype comes from a man aged 40-55 years. The chain couples TRBV21-1 to TRBJ2-7; TRBD2, as called in the table, went unchecked against the DNA. TRBV21-1 is classified as a pseudogene. CDR3 nucleotide sequence: TGTGCCAGCCCCGAAGAGGGAAGGGAGCAGTACTTC. Translated: CASPEEGREQYF.